This TCR beta chain is from a study of T cells in Graves' hyperthyroidism and ophthalmopathy. Looking at the study overall: Peripheral blood collection took place at initial diagnosis, before any treatment.

A roughly 10 ml volume of fresh peripheral blood provided the PBMCs. The source material, RNA transcripts, was used to amplify TCR beta CDR3 regions. Using the HTBI primer set, a first-round RT-PCR was run on the TCR CDR3. Each CDR3 protein is one row after TCRdb ran MiXCR on the multiplex PCR reads. The sample contains 300,000 to 450,000 distinct CDR3 sequences, more than 14% of which appear only once. This clonotype turned up a few times. Its target is unknown. General study points: Most thyroid clonotypes expanded above 0.001 were also detected in blood. Ophthalmopathy was predicted by the model a median of approximately 6.6 months ahead of onset.

The CDR3 is 14 amino acids. The V and J ends lost 1 base and 8 bases, in that order; junction bases with no gene match: 6. Per germline, CDR1 MGHRA and CDR2 YSYEKL. The sequenced sample consisted of blood. The clonotype comes from a woman aged 30 to 39 with Graves' ophthalmopathy. This sequence joins TRBV4-1 and TRBJ1-1; 8 positions match TRBD1. CDR3 coding DNA: TGCGCCAGCAGCCAAGTGGAAGGGGACAGGGAAGCTTTCTTT. Amino acids: CASSQVEGDREAFF.